These 2 T cell receptor delta chains came from one sample sequenced in a study of gamma-delta T cells after stem cell transplantation. TCRdb re-processed the RT-PCR reads using CATT. The sample yields 1,500 to 2,000 delta-chain clones, roughly a fifth seen once. The sample taken for sequencing was gamma-delta T cells. These receptors were obtained from a human donor. It is not recorded whose cells these are; they may come from a transplant donor.

This clone is labeled as large. The rearrangement uses TRDV2 and TRDJ1; 9 bases align to TRDD3. The J segment lost 0 bases and the V segment lost 1 base, leaving 2 bases of the junction unmatched. The CDR3 loop spans 15 amino acids. Germline V gene sequence: CDR1 GEAIGNYY, CDR2 EKD. CDR3 residues: CACDTLGDHTDKLIF. The CDR3 DNA is TGTGCCTGTGACACTCTGGGGGATCACACCGATAAACTCATCTTT.

By sample fraction, this clone is large. This sequence joins TRDV2 and TRDJ1; 13 nucleotides agree with TRDD3. J lost 2 bases, V lost 0 bases, and 8 bases had no gene match. This CDR3 is 18 amino acids long. Germline V gives CDR1 GEAIGNYY, CDR2 EKD. The CDR3 DNA is TGTGCCTGTGACACCGTCCGTACTGGGGGATACGCAACCGATAAACTCATCTTT. Amino acid sequence: CACDTVRTGGYATDKLIF.